This T cell receptor beta chain was observed in a study of cytomegalovirus exposure and HLA in healthy donors. Overall study findings and caveats: Cytomegalovirus-associated TCR beta chains were listed, numbering around 150.

Comments on this clone: Its matching antigen is unknown.

Some clones are missing from TCRdb's copy, which holds only in-frame ones; the method was immunoSEQ multiplex PCR. The sample has a few hundred thousand clones, 70% to 90% seen once; the top ten hold around 3%. V was shortened by 0 bases and J by 2 bases, with 7 bases between the two germline ends. Germline V gene sequence: CDR1 MNHNY, CDR2 SVGAGI (reference sequence). The CDR3 covers 14 residues. Input material: PBMCs. The sequence was collected from a woman younger than 30 in good health and CMV-seronegative. The chain carries TRBV6-6 and TRBJ2-5; no definite D call. In DNA, the CDR3 is TGTGCCAGCAGTTACTCCGGGTTTCAAGAGACCCAGTACTTC. It specifies CASSYSGFQETQYF.